These 10 T cell receptor beta chains originate from one sample sequenced in a study of blood T cell repertoires in COVID-19. Sequencing was performed with immunoSEQ multiplex PCR; in TCRdb, only in-frame clones are kept and a portion is missing. This sample has roughly 160,000 clones; around 82% occur once, and the top ten carry approximately 10%. The specimen sequenced was peripheral blood. The receptors derive from a woman of 80 years or more with active or convalescent COVID-19.

The chain employs TRBV5-1 and TRBJ2-3, with TRBD1 matching 8 bases. V was pared by 0 bases and J by 5 bases, with 14 bases of the junction left unmatched. This CDR3 is 18 amino acids long. CDR1 SGHRS and CDR2 YFSETQ come from the germline V gene. The DNA for the CDR3 is TGCGCCAGCAGCTTGGTCGGGGGACAGGCCCAAGGAGGAGATACGCAGTATTTT. Protein: CASSLVGGQAQGGDTQYF.

The V gene is TRBV5-1, the J gene TRBJ1-1; TRBD1 is a possible D gene (6 bases). The CDR3 contains 16 residues. CDR1 is SGHRS, CDR2 YFSETQ, per germline. Trimming removed 1 base at V and 6 bases at J, with 19 bases between. The CDR3 nucleotides are TGCGCCAGCAGCTTGAGGACGAGGGGGAGCCACCCTGAAGCTTTCTTT. Its translation is CASSLRTRGSHPEAFF.

This chain joins TRBV30 and TRBJ1-6, with a weak D call TRBD1 (5 bases). CDR3 length equals 13 residues. CDR1 is GTSNPN and CDR2 is SVGIG in the germline V gene (reference sequence). V lost 1 base and J 5 bases, leaving 6 bases between the germline ends. The CDR3 protein is CAWSGQHNSPLHF. The CDR3 region has the DNA TGTGCCTGGAGTGGACAGCATAATTCACCCCTCCACTTT.

J is TRBJ1-1 and V is TRBV27; possibly TRBD1 for D (5 bases). Germline CDR1 is MNHEY and CDR2 is SMNVEV (reference sequence). V was cut by 6 bases and J by 5 bases, with 13 bases left in between. CDR3 length: 13 amino acids. The CDR3 DNA is TGTGCCAGCAGATGGGATGGGGGGACTGAAGCTTTCTTT. Translating it yields CASRWDGGTEAFF.

This chain connects TRBV10-3 to TRBJ2-5; weak D call: TRBD1 (8 bases). V dropped 6 bases and J dropped 5 bases, with 16 bases sitting between them. CDR3 length: 14 amino acids. Germline CDR1 ENHRY, CDR2 SYGVKD. The DNA for the CDR3 is TGTGCCATCAGCTTACAGGGGGGGGAGGAGACCCAGTACTTC. Protein product: CAISLQGGEETQYF.

V and J are TRBV20-1 and TRBJ2-7; 7 bases line up with TRBD2. Looked up from germline, CDR1 is DFQATT and CDR2 is SNEGSKA (reference sequence). J gave up 3 bases and V 6 bases, and 2 bases lay outside the gene matches. The CDR3 contains 11 residues. The CDR3 sequence: CSARTSYEQYF. CDR3 nucleotide sequence: TGCAGTGCCAGGACTAGCTACGAGCAGTACTTC.

This clone was picked up one time. V gene TRBV9 combines with J gene TRBJ1-1; D ambiguous. Trimming pared 4 bases from V and 1 base from J, leaving 17 bases between. CDR1 and CDR2 from the germline V gene are SGDLS and YYNGEE. CDR3 length equals 16 residues. The CDR3 is CASSSLAFDTNTEAFF. CDR3 in DNA: TGTGCCAGCAGCAGTCTGGCATTCGACACGAACACTGAAGCTTTCTTT.

The rearrangement joins TRBV3-1 (or the pseudogene TRBV3-2) to TRBJ1-5, with D unresolved. V was clipped by 4 bases and J by 1 base, with 8 bases between them. The CDR3 sequence is 14 residues long. CDR1 is LGHDT and CDR2 is YNNKEL in the germline V gene (reference sequence). The CDR3 sequence: CASSPVGSNQPQHF. In DNA form, the CDR3 reads TGTGCCAGCAGCCCAGTCGGGAGCAATCAGCCCCAGCATTTT.

This chain connects TRBV9 to TRBJ1-5, with D possibly TRBD1 on 5 matching bases. V gave up 3 bases and J gave up 4 bases, with 11 bases separating them. The CDR3 extends over 14 amino acids. Germline assignment: CDR1 SGDLS and CDR2 YYNGEE. DNA of the CDR3: TGTGCCAGCAGCGCTGACAGTAAGAATCAGCCCCAGCATTTT. Translating it yields CASSADSKNQPQHF. The full variable domain, rest sourced from reference TRBV9 and TRBJ1-5, is DSGVTQTPKHLITATGQRVTLRCSPRSGDLSVYWYQQSLDQGLQFLIQYYNGEERAKGNILERFSAQQFPDLHSELNLSSLELGDSALYFCASSADSKNQPQHFGDGTRLSIL.

This sequence joins TRBV2 and TRBJ2-7; 8 nucleotides align to TRBD1. This CDR3 is 14 amino acids long. V lost 5 bases and J lost 2; bases outside the gene matches: 5. The germline V gene has CDR1 SNHLY and CDR2 FYNNEI. The CDR3 is CASSFGQGTYEQYF. Here the CDR3 DNA reads TGTGCCAGCAGTTTCGGACAGGGAACCTACGAGCAGTACTTC.